Listed here are 18 T cell receptor beta chains from one sample, sequenced in a study of T cells after posttransplantation cyclophosphamide. The data were produced by immunoSEQ multiplex PCR, yet TCRdb's version contains in-frame clones alone and is incomplete. The record shows fewer than 40,000 clones for this sample, with no singletons present. Sequences were obtained from PBMCs. These receptors all come from a woman between 45 and 60 years old in good health and a related stem cell transplant donor.

This clone has a count of ten or more. V and J are TRBV12-3 or TRBV12-4 and TRBJ1-2; D is unclear. There are 14 residues in the CDR3. With 7 bases removed from V and 0 bases from J, the gap between germline ends came to 12 bases. DNA for the CDR3: TGTGCCAGCACACACAGCCCAGCTAACTATGGCTACACCTTC. It translates to CASTHSPANYGYTF.

In this sample, this clone turned up many times. This rearrangement joins TRBV10-3 to TRBJ2-7; TRBD1 matches 7 bases. The trim removed 7 bases at V and 0 bases at J, leaving 6 bases unmatched. Looked up from germline, CDR1 is ENHRY and CDR2 is SYGVKD. The CDR3 has 14 amino acids. Here the CDR3 DNA reads TGTGCCATCACCCGACAGGGAGACTCCTACGAGCAGTACTTC. This translates into CAITRQGDSYEQYF.

This clone was detected ten times or more. Written as DNA, the CDR3 is TGTGCCAGCAGTTACTCGACACGGTACAATGAGCAGTTCTTC. This sequence encodes CASSYSTRYNEQFF. The chain uses TRBV6-5 and TRBJ2-1, with D uncertain. The V gene's germline CDR1 is MNHEY and CDR2 SVGAGI. The CDR3 runs 14 residues. V lost 0 bases to trimming and J lost 4 bases, with 7 bases between them.

In its sample, this clone was seen many times. V usage is TRBV6-5 and J usage is TRBJ1-1, with a weak D call TRBD1 (5 bases). Per the germline V gene, CDR1 is MNHEY and CDR2 is SVGAGI. The length of the CDR3 is 15 residues. Trimming shortened V by 4 bases and J by 4 bases, and 16 bases separated the two germline ends. The CDR3 loop is CASSFQGTPGTEAFF. The CDR3 bases are TGTGCCAGCAGTTTTCAGGGTACCCCCGGCACTGAAGCTTTCTTT.

This clone was seen repeatedly, ten times or more. This chain uses TRBV19 with TRBJ1-5; 7 bases are a match to TRBD1. The junction had 9 bases not matched to a gene; V was cut back by 4 bases and J by 0 bases. The CDR3 is 17 amino acids. Germline V gene lookup returns CDR1 LNHDA and CDR2 SQIVND (reference sequence). The CDR3 loop is CASSTGQLRLSNQPQHF. The CDR3 bases are TGTGCCAGTAGTACGGGACAGCTTCGACTTAGCAATCAGCCCCAGCATTTT.

This clone was recorded at least ten times. CDR3 in DNA: TGTGCCAGTACTCAGATAACAACTAATGAAAAACTGTTTTTT. Protein sequence: CASTQITTNEKLFF. The rearrangement uses TRBV19 and TRBJ1-4; D not resolved. The CDR3 sequence is 14 residues long. The ends were cut back, 7 bases at V and 0 bases at J, with 9 bases in the middle. CDR1 and CDR2 from the germline V gene are LNHDA and SQIVND (reference sequence).

This clone came up many times. J is TRBJ2-1 and V is TRBV6-4, with 7 bases lining up with TRBD1. The trim removed 2 bases at V and 4 bases at J, leaving 5 bases unmatched. The V gene's germline CDR1 is MRHNA and CDR2 SNTAGT. This CDR3 contains 15 residues. The CDR3 nucleotides read TGTGCCAGCAGTGACGAGGGGGCCCCTTACAATGAGCAGTTCTTC. Encoded protein: CASSDEGAPYNEQFF.

This clone was counted ten times or more. The V gene is TRBV15, the J gene TRBJ1-1; TRBD1 agrees at 9 bases. The CDR3 totals 13 residues. CDR1 is LNHNV, CDR2 YYDKDF, per germline (reference sequence). V shed 5 bases and J 14 bases; nucleotides not matched to a gene: 12. CDR3: CATSPRDRVPPFF. CDR3 bases: TGTGCCACCAGCCCCCGGGACAGGGTACCCCCCTTCTTT.

The sample holds many counts of this clone. The chain links TRBV7-2 to TRBJ2-1; tentative D call: TRBD2 (5 bases). Trimming removed 4 bases from V and 13 bases from J, with 17 bases in between. Per the germline V gene, CDR1 is SGHTA and CDR2 is FQGNSA. This CDR3 has 13 residues. CDR3 sequence: CASSSTMGGQQFF. The CDR3 nucleotides are TGTGCCAGCAGCTCGACTATGGGCGGGCAACAGTTCTTC.

The CDR3 reads CASSLLARQSYEQYF. CDR3 coding DNA: TGTGCCAGCAGCCTGCTCGCGCGACAGAGCTACGAGCAGTACTTC. This rearrangement joins TRBV11-2 to TRBJ2-7, with D perhaps TRBD1 (5 bases). Germline V lookup: CDR1 SGHAT, CDR2 FQNNGV. The CDR3 sequence is 15 residues long. Trimming took 5 bases from V and 3 from J, leaving 17 bases between them.

This clone was detected ten times or more. The gene calls are TRBV5-4 and TRBJ2-7, with TRBD1 matching over 9 bases. Germline CDR1 is SGHNT and CDR2 is YYREEE (reference sequence). The V segment lost 3 bases and the J segment 3 bases; nucleotides outside the gene matches: 7. The CDR3 spans 15 residues. CDR3 coding DNA: TGTGCCAGCAGCTACGCCGGGACAGGGCACTACGAGCAGTACTTC. This sequence encodes CASSYAGTGHYEQYF.

This clone occurred many times. The rearrangement uses TRBV18 and TRBJ1-1, with 8 bases fitting TRBD1. The CDR3 extends over 14 amino acids. Trimming took 6 bases from V and 6 from J; bases not matched to a gene: 9. Germline V lookup: CDR1 KGHSH, CDR2 LQKENI. CDR3 nucleotides: TGTGCCAGCTCTGGGACAGGTAACATCGCTGAAGCTTTCTTT. It yields the protein CASSGTGNIAEAFF.

The table lists this clone with many counts. This chain uses TRBV12-3 or TRBV12-4 with TRBJ1-5, with D uncertain. There are 12 residues in the CDR3. V gave up 6 bases and J gave up 4 bases, with 7 bases separating them. CDR3 coding DNA: TGTGCCAGCAGCCCGGGTAATCAGCCCCAGCATTTT. Encoded protein: CASSPGNQPQHF.

Many counts were recorded for this clone. The V call is TRBV7-9, the J call TRBJ2-3; the match to TRBD1 covers 8 bases. This CDR3 is built from 16 residues. V shed 0 bases, J shed 2 bases, and the junction held 4 bases outside the gene matches. Looked up from germline, CDR1 is SEHNR and CDR2 is FQNEAQ (reference sequence). Here the CDR3 reads CASSLADRANTDTQYF. CDR3 sequence (DNA): TGTGCCAGCAGCTTAGCGGACAGGGCGAACACAGATACGCAGTATTTT.

This clone occurred many times. The chain has TRBV19 and TRBJ1-1; D remains unclear. V was cut by 5 bases and J by 6 bases, with 22 bases left in between. Germline V gene sequence: CDR1 LNHDA, CDR2 SQIVND (reference sequence). The CDR3 extends over 16 amino acids. The CDR3 DNA reads TGTGCCAGTAGTCGTTATAGGACGGCTTTCGGGGCTGAAGCTTTCTTT. This encodes CASSRYRTAFGAEAFF.

This clone was seen ten or more times. V gene TRBV7-2 combines with J gene TRBJ2-7, with 7 bases identical to TRBD1. The germline V gene has CDR1 SGHTA and CDR2 FQGNSA. This CDR3 is 14 amino acids long. Germline trimming cut 1 base from V and 3 bases from J; bases unmatched to any gene: 3. CDR3 nucleotide sequence: TGTGCCAGCAGCTTAGGTCCAGGGGGCTACGAGCAGTACTTC. Protein product: CASSLGPGGYEQYF.

This clone was seen many times. V gene TRBV5-1 combines with J gene TRBJ2-3; 7 bases agree with TRBD1. Trimming cost V 4 bases and J 4 bases; bases outside gene matches: 6. The CDR3 spans 14 residues. CDR1 is SGHRS, CDR2 YFSETQ, per germline. CDR3 DNA: TGCGCCAGCAGCGTGGGACAGCAAGCAGATACGCAGTATTTT. Translated: CASSVGQQADTQYF.

The V gene is TRBV11-2, the J gene TRBJ2-3; no clear D gene. Trimming took 0 bases from V and 6 from J, leaving 7 bases between them. The CDR3 has 13 residues. Germline CDR1 SGHAT, CDR2 FQNNGV. This CDR3 reads CASSLDLRDTQYF. CDR3 nucleotide sequence: TGTGCCAGCAGCTTAGATTTGCGGGATACGCAGTATTTT. The whole variable domain, remainder taken from reference TRBV11-2 and TRBJ2-3, is EAGVAQSPRYKIIEKRQSVAFWCNPISGHATLYWYQQILGQGPKLLIQFQNNGVVDDSQLPKDRFSAERLKGVDSTLKIQPAKLEDSAVYLCASSLDLRDTQYFGPGTRLTVL.